This T cell receptor (beta chain) was captured in a study of pediatric ulcerative colitis. Points from the study as a whole: Rectal repertoires separated controls, mild-moderate and acute severe colitis.

As concerns this clone: Its target is unknown.

The CDR3 runs 18 residues. Trimming cost V 4 bases and J 4 bases; bases outside gene matches: 12. Per germline, CDR1 PRHDT and CDR2 FYEKMQ (reference sequence). Profiling relied on immunoSEQ multiplex PCR, and the TCRdb table lists in-frame clones only, not all of them. The sample has around 30,000 clones, roughly 86% seen once. Specimen: blood. The origin of this receptor is a boy between 10 and 17 years old with severe ulcerative colitis. This chain uses TRBV13 with TRBJ2-3; TRBD2 matches at 12 bases. The CDR3 DNA follows: TGTGCCAGCAGCTCGAGACTAGCGGGGGAGTTCTCCGCAGATACGCAGTATTTT. It encodes CASSSRLAGEFSADTQYF.